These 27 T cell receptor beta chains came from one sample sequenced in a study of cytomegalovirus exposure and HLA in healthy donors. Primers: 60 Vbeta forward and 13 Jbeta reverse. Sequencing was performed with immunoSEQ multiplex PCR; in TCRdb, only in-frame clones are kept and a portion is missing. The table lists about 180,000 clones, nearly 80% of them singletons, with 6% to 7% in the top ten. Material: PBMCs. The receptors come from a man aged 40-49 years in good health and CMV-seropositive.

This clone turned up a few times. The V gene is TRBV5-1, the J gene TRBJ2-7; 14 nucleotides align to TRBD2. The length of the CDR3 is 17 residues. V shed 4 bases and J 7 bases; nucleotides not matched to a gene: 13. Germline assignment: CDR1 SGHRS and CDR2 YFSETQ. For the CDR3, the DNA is TGCGCCAGCAGCGTTGGGACTAGCGGGAGCTTCGTGGGAGAGCAGTACTTC. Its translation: CASSVGTSGSFVGEQYF.

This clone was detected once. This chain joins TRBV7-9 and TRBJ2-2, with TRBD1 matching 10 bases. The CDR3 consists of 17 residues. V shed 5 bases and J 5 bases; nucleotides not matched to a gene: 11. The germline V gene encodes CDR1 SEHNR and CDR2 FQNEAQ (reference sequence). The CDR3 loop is CASSRDLGQGWTGELFF. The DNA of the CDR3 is TGTGCCAGCAGCCGGGATCTGGGACAGGGGTGGACCGGGGAGCTGTTTTTT.

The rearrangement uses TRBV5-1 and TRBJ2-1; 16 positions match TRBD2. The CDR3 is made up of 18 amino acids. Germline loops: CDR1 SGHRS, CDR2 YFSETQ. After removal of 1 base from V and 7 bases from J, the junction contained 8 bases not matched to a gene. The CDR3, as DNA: TGCGCCAGCAGCTTGTTGGGGACTAGCGGGAGGGCCAGGAATGAGCAGTTCTTC. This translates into CASSLLGTSGRARNEQFF.

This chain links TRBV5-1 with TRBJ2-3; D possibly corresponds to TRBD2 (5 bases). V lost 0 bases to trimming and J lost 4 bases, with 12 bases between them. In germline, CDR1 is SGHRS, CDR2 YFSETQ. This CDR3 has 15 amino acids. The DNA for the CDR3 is TGCGCCAGCAGCTTGGGGACTGGCGCCTCAGATACGCAGTATTTT. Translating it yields CASSLGTGASDTQYF.

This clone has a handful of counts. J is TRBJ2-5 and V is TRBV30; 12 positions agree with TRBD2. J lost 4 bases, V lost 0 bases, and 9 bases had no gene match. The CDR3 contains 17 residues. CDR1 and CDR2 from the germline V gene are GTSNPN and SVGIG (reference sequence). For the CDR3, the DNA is TGTGCCTGGAGTGTAGGGAGGACTAGCGGGAAGCCAGAGACCCAGTACTTC. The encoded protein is CAWSVGRTSGKPETQYF.

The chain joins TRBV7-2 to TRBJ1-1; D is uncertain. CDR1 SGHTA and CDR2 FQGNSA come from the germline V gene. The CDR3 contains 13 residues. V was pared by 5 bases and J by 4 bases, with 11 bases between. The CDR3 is CASSPMRGTEAFF. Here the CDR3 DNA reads TGTGCCAGCAGCCCAATGCGGGGCACTGAAGCTTTCTTT.

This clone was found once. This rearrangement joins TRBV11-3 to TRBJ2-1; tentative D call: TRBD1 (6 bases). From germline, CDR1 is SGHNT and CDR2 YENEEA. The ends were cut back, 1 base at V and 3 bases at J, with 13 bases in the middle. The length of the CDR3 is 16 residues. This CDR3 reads CASSLAGTHLYNEQFF. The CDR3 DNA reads TGTGCCAGCAGCTTAGCCGGGACACACCTCTACAATGAGCAGTTCTTC.

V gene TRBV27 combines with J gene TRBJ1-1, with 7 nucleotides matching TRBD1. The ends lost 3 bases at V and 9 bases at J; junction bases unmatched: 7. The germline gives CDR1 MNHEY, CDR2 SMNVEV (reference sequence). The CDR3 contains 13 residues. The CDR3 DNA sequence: TGTGCCAGCAGTTTTTCTCCGGGACAGCAAGCTTTCTTT. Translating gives CASSFSPGQQAFF.

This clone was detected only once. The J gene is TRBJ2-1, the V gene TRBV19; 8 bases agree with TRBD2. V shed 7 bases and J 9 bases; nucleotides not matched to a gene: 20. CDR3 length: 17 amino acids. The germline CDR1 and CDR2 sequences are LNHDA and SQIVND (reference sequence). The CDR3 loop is CASTKRAGLEIQGEQFF. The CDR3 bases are TGTGCCAGTACCAAAAGGGCGGGACTAGAAATACAGGGTGAGCAGTTCTTC.

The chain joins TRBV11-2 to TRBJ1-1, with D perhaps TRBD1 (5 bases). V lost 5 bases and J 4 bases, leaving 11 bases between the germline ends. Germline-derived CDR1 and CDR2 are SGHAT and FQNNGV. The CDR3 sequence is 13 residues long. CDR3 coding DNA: TGTGCCAGCAGCCGCGACAGAGGCACTGAAGCTTTCTTT. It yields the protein CASSRDRGTEAFF.

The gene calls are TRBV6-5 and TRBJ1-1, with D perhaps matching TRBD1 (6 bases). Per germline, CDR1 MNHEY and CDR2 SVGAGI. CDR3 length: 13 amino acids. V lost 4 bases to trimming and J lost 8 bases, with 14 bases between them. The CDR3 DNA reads TGTGCCAGCAGTTGGAGCAGGGGCGCCGAAGCTTTCTTT. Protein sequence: CASSWSRGAEAFF.

The DNA for the CDR3 is TGTGCCAGCAGGGGTCAGCTAGCGGGATACAATGAGCAGTTCTTC. Protein sequence: CASRGQLAGYNEQFF. The chain combines TRBV6-1 with TRBJ2-1, with TRBD2 matching over 9 bases. The ends lost 6 bases at V and 4 bases at J; junction bases unmatched: 7. Germline assignment: CDR1 MNHNS and CDR2 SASEGT. The CDR3 sequence is 15 residues long.

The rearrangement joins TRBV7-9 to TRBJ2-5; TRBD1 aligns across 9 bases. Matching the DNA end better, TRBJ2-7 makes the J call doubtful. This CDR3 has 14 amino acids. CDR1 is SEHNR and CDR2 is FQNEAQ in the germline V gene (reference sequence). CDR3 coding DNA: TGTGCCAGCAGCCAATGGGACAGGGACTACGAGCAGTACTTC. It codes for CASSQWDRDYEQYF.

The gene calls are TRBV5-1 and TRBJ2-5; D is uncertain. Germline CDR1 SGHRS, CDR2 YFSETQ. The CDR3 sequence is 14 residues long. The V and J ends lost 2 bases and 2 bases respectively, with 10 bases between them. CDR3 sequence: CASSLSYSQETQYF. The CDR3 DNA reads TGCGCCAGCAGCTTATCATACAGTCAAGAGACCCAGTACTTC.

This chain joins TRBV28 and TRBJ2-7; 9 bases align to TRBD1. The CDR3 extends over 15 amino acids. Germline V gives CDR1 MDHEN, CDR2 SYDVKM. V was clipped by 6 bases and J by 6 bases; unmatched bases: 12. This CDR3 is CASSPRDREFSEQYF. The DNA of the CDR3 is TGTGCCAGCAGCCCCAGGGACAGGGAATTTAGCGAGCAGTACTTC.

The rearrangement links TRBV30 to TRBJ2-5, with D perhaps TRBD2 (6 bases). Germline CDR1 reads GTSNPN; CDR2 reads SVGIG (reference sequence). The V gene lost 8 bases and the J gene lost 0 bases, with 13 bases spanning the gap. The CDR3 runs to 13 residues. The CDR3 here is CAGSGRYQETQYF. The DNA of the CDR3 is TGTGCCGGGTCAGGGAGGTACCAAGAGACCCAGTACTTC.

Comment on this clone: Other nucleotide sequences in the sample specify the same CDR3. This chain's CDR3 is CASSLGVGHEQYF. The CDR3 nucleotides are TGCGCCAGCAGCTTGGGTGTGGGCCACGAGCAGTACTTC. The genes are TRBV5-1 and TRBJ2-5, with unresolved D. The J call is doubtful: the DNA matches TRBJ2-7 better. The CDR3 sequence is 13 residues long. Germline CDR1 and CDR2: SGHRS and YFSETQ.

CDR3 bases: TGTGCTAGTGGTTTGGGTAATAATCAGCCCCAGCATTTT. This encodes CASGLGNNQPQHF. The chain has TRBV12-5 and TRBJ1-5; D remains ambiguous. V was clipped by 1 base and J by 4 bases, with 5 bases between them. Germline loops: CDR1 LGHNT, CDR2 FRNRAP. CDR3 length equals 13 residues.

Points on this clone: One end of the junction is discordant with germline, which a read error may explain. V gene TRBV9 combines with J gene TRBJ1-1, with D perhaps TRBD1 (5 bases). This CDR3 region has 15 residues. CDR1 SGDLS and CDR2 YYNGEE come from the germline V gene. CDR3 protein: CASSGREGMNTQAFF. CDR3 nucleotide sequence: TGTGCCAGCAGCGGACGGGAGGGGATGAACACTCAAGCTTTCTTT.

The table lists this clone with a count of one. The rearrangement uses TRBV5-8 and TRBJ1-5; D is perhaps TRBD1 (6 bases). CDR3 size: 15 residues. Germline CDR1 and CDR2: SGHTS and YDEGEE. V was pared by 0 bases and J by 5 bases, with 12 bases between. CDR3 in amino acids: CASSLAPDSYQPQHF. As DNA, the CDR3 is TGTGCCAGCAGCTTGGCCCCGGACAGCTATCAGCCCCAGCATTTT.

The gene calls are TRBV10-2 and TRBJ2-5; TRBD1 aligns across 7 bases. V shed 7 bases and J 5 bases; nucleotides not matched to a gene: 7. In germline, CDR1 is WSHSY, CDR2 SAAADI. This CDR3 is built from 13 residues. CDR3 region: CASTGQNEETQYF. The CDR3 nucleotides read TGCGCCAGCACGGGACAGAATGAGGAGACCCAGTACTTC.

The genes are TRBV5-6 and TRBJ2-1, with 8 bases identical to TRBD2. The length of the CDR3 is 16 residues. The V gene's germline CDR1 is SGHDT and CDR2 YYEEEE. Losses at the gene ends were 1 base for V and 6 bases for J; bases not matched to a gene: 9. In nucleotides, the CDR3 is TGTGCCAGCAGCTTGAAGCTCGGGACTAGGCGCAATGAGCAGTTCTTC. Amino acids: CASSLKLGTRRNEQFF.

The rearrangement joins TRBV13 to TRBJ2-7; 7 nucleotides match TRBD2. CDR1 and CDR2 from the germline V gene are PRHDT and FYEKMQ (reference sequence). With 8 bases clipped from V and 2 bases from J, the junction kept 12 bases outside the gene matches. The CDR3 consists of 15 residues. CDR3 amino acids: CASSWGGLSTYEQYF. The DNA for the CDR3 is TGTGCCAGCTCCTGGGGGGGACTAAGTACCTACGAGCAGTACTTC.

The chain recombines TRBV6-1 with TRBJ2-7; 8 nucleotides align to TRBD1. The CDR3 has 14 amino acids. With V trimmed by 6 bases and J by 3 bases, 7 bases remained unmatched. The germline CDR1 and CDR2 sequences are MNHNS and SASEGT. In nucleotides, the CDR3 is TGTGCCAGCAGACCCAGACAGGGGATCTACGAGCAGTACTTC. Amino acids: CASRPRQGIYEQYF.

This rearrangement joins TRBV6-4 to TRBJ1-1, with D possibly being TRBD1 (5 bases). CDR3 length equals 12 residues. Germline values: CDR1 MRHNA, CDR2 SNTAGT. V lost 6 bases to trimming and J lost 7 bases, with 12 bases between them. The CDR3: CASRPPGVEAFF. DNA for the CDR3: TGTGCCAGCAGACCGCCGGGGGTTGAAGCTTTCTTT.

The CDR3 reads CASSWVYSHEQYF. CDR3 bases: TGTGCCAGCAGTTGGGTCTACAGCCACGAGCAGTACTTC. This chain uses TRBV27 with TRBJ2-7, with unresolved D. This CDR3 has 13 amino acids. Trimming cost V 4 bases and J 5 bases, with 12 bases left between them. Germline CDR1 MNHEY, CDR2 SMNVEV (reference sequence).

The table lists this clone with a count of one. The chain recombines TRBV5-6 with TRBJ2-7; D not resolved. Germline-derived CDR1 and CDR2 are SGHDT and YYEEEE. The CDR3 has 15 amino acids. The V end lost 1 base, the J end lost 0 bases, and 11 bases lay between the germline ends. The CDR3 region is CASSLSSVYSYEQYF. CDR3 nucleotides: TGTGCCAGCAGCTTGTCCAGCGTTTACTCCTACGAGCAGTACTTC.